This TCR beta chain was found in a study of control samples from healthy donors and cancer patients. The data were produced by immunoSEQ multiplex PCR, yet TCRdb's version contains in-frame clones alone and is incomplete. The sample includes over 150,000 clones, 85% to 95% seen only once; the top ten take 1.4% to 1.5%. Trimming removed 6 bases at V and 2 bases at J, with 8 bases between. This CDR3 region has 12 residues. Sample: blood. The TCR originated in a man between 18 and 29 years old in good health. The chain carries TRBV12-3 or TRBV12-4 and TRBJ2-7; D call uncertain. The CDR3 nucleotides read TGTGCCAGCAGGGTAGGCACCTACGAGCAGTACTTC. It encodes CASRVGTYEQYF.